This T cell receptor beta chain is from a study of blood T cell repertoires in COVID-19. With V trimmed by 0 bases and J by 3 bases, 3 bases remained unmatched. The germline CDR1 and CDR2 sequences are LGHDT and YNNKEL (reference sequence). This CDR3 region has 16 residues. Seattle's cohort entered during active infection and was followed longitudinally. Libraries were prepared by immunoSEQ multiplex PCR; TCRdb keeps only in-frame clonotypes and omits some of them. Here the sample spans about 90,000 clones, around 92% being singletons. The sample consisted of peripheral blood. The rearrangement links TRBV3-1 (or the pseudogene TRBV3-2) to TRBJ2-1; 9 nucleotides match TRBD2. This receptor was obtained from a man aged 45 to 65 with COVID-19, enrolled during active disease. This CDR3 is CASSQDAGGRYNEQFF. In DNA, the CDR3 is TGTGCCAGCAGCCAAGATGCGGGGGGGCGCTACAATGAGCAGTTCTTC.